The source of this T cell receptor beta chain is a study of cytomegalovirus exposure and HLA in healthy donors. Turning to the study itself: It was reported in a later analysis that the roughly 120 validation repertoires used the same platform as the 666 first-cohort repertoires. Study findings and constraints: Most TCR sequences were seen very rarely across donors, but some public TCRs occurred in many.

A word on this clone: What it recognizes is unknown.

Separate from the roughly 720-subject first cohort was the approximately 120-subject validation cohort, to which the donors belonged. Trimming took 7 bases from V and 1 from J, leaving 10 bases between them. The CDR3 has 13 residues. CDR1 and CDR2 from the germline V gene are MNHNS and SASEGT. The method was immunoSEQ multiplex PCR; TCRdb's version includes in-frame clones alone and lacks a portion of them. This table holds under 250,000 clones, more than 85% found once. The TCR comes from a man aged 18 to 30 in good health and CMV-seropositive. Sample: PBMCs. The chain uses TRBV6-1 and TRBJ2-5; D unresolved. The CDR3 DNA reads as TGTGCCAGCAAGGTCGGAGTCCAAGAGACCCAGTACTTC. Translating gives CASKVGVQETQYF.